These T cell receptor beta chains were read from a single sample in a study of shared clonotypes between healthy human individuals. Only in-frame clones appear in the TCRdb table, and some are missing; sequencing was by immunoSEQ multiplex PCR. The table includes 2,500,000 or so clones, more than 90% detected once. Sequences were obtained from naive CD4+ T cells sorted from blood. These receptor sequences come from a man in his late teens or twenties in good health. Both conserved end residues are part of each CDR3. A D gene is named only where the DNA matches it firmly. Rows may omit the clone size; those that give it use once, few, many or a size class.

size	D	V	J	DNA	CDR3
NA	TRBD2	TRBV9	TRBJ2-7	TGTGCCAGCAGCGTACAAGCGGGGGGTACCTACGAGCAGTACTTC	CASSVQAGGTYEQYF
NA	TRBD1	TRBV18	TRBJ2-2	TGTGCCAGCTCACAAGGACAGGGGAGTACCGGGGAGCTGTTTTTT	CASSQGQGSTGELFF
NA	TRBD1	TRBV5-1	TRBJ1-2	TGCGCCAGCAGCTTGGTCGGACAGGGCCTTCCCCACTATGGCTACACCTTC	CASSLVGQGLPHYGYTF
NA	TRBD1	TRBV18	TRBJ2-5	TGTGCCAGCTCACGTACATCCGGGACAGGGGGCCCTGAGACCCAGTACTTC	CASSRTSGTGGPETQYF
NA	NA	TRBV4-2	TRBJ2-2	TGTGCCAGCAGCCAAGTTATAGCGTACGGGGAGCTGTTTTTT	CASSQVIAYGELFF
NA	NA	TRBV7-8	TRBJ1-1	TGTGCCAGCAGCCTGAATCCCAGGGCGGACACTGAAGCTTTCTTT	CASSLNPRADTEAFF
NA	NA	TRBV19	TRBJ2-3	TGTGCCAGTAGTTGGGCAGATACAGATACGCAGTATTTT	CASSWADTDTQYF
NA	NA	TRBV5-1	TRBJ2-1	TGCGCCAGCAGCTTGGGACAGGCTGCTGAGCAGTTCTTC	CASSLGQAAEQFF
once	NA	TRBV27	TRBJ1-3	TGTGCCAGCAGTTTGGCGGGGGCAGCTGGAAACACCATATATTTT	CASSLAGAAGNTIYF
few	TRBD1	TRBV6-5	TRBJ1-2	TGTGCCAGCAGCGACAGGGCCTATGGCTACACCTTC	CASSDRAYGYTF
NA	TRBD1	TRBV4-3	TRBJ2-1	TGCGCCAGCAGCCCTGACAGGGGCGTCTACAATGAGCAGTTCTTC	CASSPDRGVYNEQFF
NA	NA	TRBV4-1	TRBJ1-6	TGCGCCAGCAGCCAAGATGGGGGGGCTCAGTATAATTCACCCCTCCACTTT	CASSQDGGAQYNSPLHF
few	NA	TRBV2	TRBJ1-2	TGTGCCAGCCGGGAGGCTGGCTACACCTTC	CASREAGYTF
NA	NA	TRBV6-1	TRBJ2-7	TGTGCCAGCAGCATTACTAGGTCCTACGAGCAGTACTTC	CASSITRSYEQYF
NA	TRBD1	TRBV19	TRBJ1-4	TGTGCCAGTAGTATCCAGGGGGCTCGCGAAAAACTGTTTTTT	CASSIQGAREKLFF
NA	NA	TRBV6-6	TRBJ1-4	TGTGCCAGCAGAGGCACAAGTAATGAAAAACTGTTTTTT	CASRGTSNEKLFF